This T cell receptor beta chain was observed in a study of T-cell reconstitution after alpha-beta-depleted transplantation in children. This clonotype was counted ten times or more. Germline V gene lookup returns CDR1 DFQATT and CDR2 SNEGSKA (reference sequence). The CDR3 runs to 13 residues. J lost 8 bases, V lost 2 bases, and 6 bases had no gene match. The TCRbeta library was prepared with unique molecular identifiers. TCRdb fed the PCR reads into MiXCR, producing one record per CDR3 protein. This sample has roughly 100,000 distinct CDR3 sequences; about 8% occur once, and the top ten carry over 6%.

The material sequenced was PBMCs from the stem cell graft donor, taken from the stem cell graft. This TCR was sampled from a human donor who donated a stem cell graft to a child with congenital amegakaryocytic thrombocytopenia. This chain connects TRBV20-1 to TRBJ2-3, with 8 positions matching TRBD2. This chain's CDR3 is CSARFGREGTQYF. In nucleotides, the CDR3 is TGCAGTGCTAGATTCGGGAGGGAGGGTACGCAGTATTTT.